Only one count was recorded for the clone carrying this TCR beta chain. Antigen specificity is unknown. Repertoires were generated with immunoSEQ multiplex PCR, while TCRdb's copy carries only in-frame clones and drops some. The table lists about 140,000 clones, around 80% of them singletons. This specimen comes from a study of cytomegalovirus exposure and HLA in healthy donors. Findings and caveats of the study: First-cohort TCR clusters were later found to tend to co-occur in the 120 validation repertoires. In vitro testing confirmed a few CMV-associated chains as specific for CMV antigens.

Trimming removed 4 bases from V and 2 bases from J, with 8 bases in between. This CDR3 spans 13 amino acids. Germline V gene data show CDR1 as MNHEY and CDR2 as SVGAGI. J is TRBJ1-1 and V is TRBV6-5, with D unclear. The sequence was collected from a man younger than 45 in good health and CMV-seropositive. Sequenced material: PBMCs. DNA for the CDR3: TGTGCCAGCAGTTCCTTGAGCAACACTGAAGCTTTCTTT. Its protein product is CASSSLSNTEAFF.